This T cell receptor beta chain was obtained from a study of T cell repertoires in cytomegalovirus infection. Study-wide background: Indicated by public TCR beta signatures were CMV infection and matching HLA type.

The germline V gene encodes CDR1 MNHEY and CDR2 SMNVEV (reference sequence). The CDR3 has 16 amino acids. Trimming took off 0 bases at V and 7 bases at J, with 16 bases between the two ends. Each CDR3 protein is one row after TCRdb ran MiXCR on the reads. The table includes about 160,000 distinct CDR3 sequences, more than 15% detected once. Overall study findings and caveats: Carriers of CMV and the relevant HLA type were discriminated by public TCR beta frequency.

Remarks on this clonotype: Its specificity is not known.

This TCR came from a human donor in good health (CMV status not recorded). Some clones in this sample may be carry-over from other donors' samples. The sample taken for sequencing was CD8+ T cells from PBMCs. This sequence joins TRBV27 and TRBJ2-1; a possible D gene is TRBD2 (5 bases). The CDR3 DNA reads TGTGCCAGCAGTTTATCGGGCAGCGGCGTAGGAAATGAGCAGTTCTTC. Translation: CASSLSGSGVGNEQFF.